These 15 T cell receptor beta chains originate from one sample sequenced in a study of cytomegalovirus exposure and HLA in healthy donors. The primer mix had 60 Vbeta and 13 Jbeta primers. TCRdb keeps only in-frame clones here, not all; method: immunoSEQ multiplex PCR. The table has around 180,000 clones, around three quarters seen once. The sample comprised PBMCs. The receptor set was obtained from a woman aged 40 to 50 in good health and CMV-seronegative.

The genes are TRBV7-9 and TRBJ2-4; possible D gene TRBD2, 6 bases. Trimming pared 5 bases from V and 12 bases from J, leaving 14 bases between. CDR3 size: 12 residues. Germline V gene lookup returns CDR1 SEHNR and CDR2 FQNEAQ (reference sequence). CDR3 DNA: TGTGCCAGCAGCCTAAGCTGGGGGGATCAGTACTTC. Protein sequence: CASSLSWGDQYF.

There are many counts of this clone. CDR3 nucleotides: TGTGCCAGCAGCGTCCAGGTCACGGAGGAAACCGGGGAGCTGTTTTTT. Translation gives CASSVQVTEETGELFF. The chain couples TRBV7-6 to TRBJ2-2, with D perhaps matching TRBD2 (5 bases). CDR3 length: 16 residues. V gave up 5 bases and J gave up 5 bases, with 18 bases separating them. Germline CDR1 and CDR2: SGHVS and FNYEAQ. Looking up the rest from reference TRBV7-6 and TRBJ2-2 gives the full variable domain: GAGVSQSPRYKVTKRGQDVALRCDPISGHVSLYWYRQALGQGPEFLTYFNYEAQQDKSGLPNDRFSAERPEGSISTLTIQRTEQRDSAMYRCASSVQVTEETGELFFGEGSRLTVL.

This clone was detected a few times. This chain connects TRBV9 to TRBJ1-4; 7 nucleotides line up with TRBD1. The trim removed 4 bases at V and 4 bases at J, leaving 4 bases unmatched. The length of the CDR3 is 14 residues. Germline V gene sequence: CDR1 SGDLS, CDR2 YYNGEE. DNA for the CDR3: TGTGCCAGCAGCCCGGACAGGTTTAATGAAAAACTGTTTTTT. Its protein product is CASSPDRFNEKLFF.

The rearrangement joins TRBV4-1 to TRBJ2-7, with 9 bases that match TRBD2. Germline V gives CDR1 MGHRA, CDR2 YSYEKL. This CDR3 region has 15 residues. The V segment lost 1 base and the J segment 4 bases; nucleotides outside the gene matches: 5. CDR3 sequence (DNA): TGCGCCAGCAGCCAAGGGTCCACTAGCGGGTACGAGCAGTACTTC. Its translation: CASSQGSTSGYEQYF.

About this clone: The sample contains more than one DNA sequence encoding this CDR3. The chain carries TRBV18 and TRBJ2-7; the match to TRBD1 covers 7 bases. The CDR3 is 13 residues long. The V gene's germline CDR1 is KGHSH and CDR2 LQKENI. J was trimmed by 2 bases and V by 3 bases; bases with no gene match: 1. The CDR3 sequence is CASSPGTAYEQYF. In DNA, the CDR3 is TGTGCCAGCTCACCGGGGACAGCCTACGAGCAGTACTTC.

V and J are TRBV27 and TRBJ1-1, with TRBD1 as a possible D gene (6 bases). This CDR3 contains 14 residues. From germline, CDR1 is MNHEY and CDR2 SMNVEV (reference sequence). Between the trimmed V and J ends, which lost 5 bases and 4 bases, there was a span of 14 bases. DNA for the CDR3: TGTGCCAGCAGTAATTCAGGGGTCGGCACTGAAGCTTTCTTT. This translates into CASSNSGVGTEAFF.

J is TRBJ1-5 and V is TRBV6-1; 7 positions agree with TRBD1. In germline, CDR1 is MNHNS, CDR2 SASEGT. J gave up 6 bases and V 6 bases, and 11 bases lay outside the gene matches. This CDR3 comprises 15 residues. This CDR3 is CASSQDRAAGQPQHF. CDR3 DNA sequence: TGTGCCAGCAGCCAAGACAGGGCGGCTGGTCAGCCCCAGCATTTT.

This clone was detected only once. This chain joins TRBV29-1 and TRBJ1-1, with 8 bases identical to TRBD1. The CDR3 sequence is 12 residues long. Germline CDR1 reads SQVTM; CDR2 reads ANQGSEA. Trimming removed 7 bases from V and 5 bases from J; junction bases left unmatched: 6. CDR3 in amino acids: CSGSTGATEAFF. The CDR3 DNA reads TGCAGCGGATCGACAGGGGCAACTGAAGCTTTCTTT.

The gene calls are TRBV5-5 and TRBJ2-7, with 10 bases fitting TRBD2. J lost 4 bases, V lost 0 bases, and 4 bases had no gene match. Per germline, CDR1 SGHKS and CDR2 YYEKEE (reference sequence). The CDR3 extends over 15 amino acids. The CDR3 is CASSLVAGGRYEQYF. The CDR3 DNA follows: TGTGCCAGCAGCTTGGTAGCGGGAGGACGATACGAGCAGTACTTC.

This chain uses TRBV6-1 with TRBJ1-2, with 7 nucleotides matching TRBD1. The V gene's germline CDR1 is MNHNS and CDR2 SASEGT. The CDR3 is 14 residues long. V dropped 2 bases and J dropped 7; count of bases not matched to a gene: 7. CDR3 coding DNA: TGTGCCAGCAGTGAAAGGCGACAGGGCGGTGGCTACACCTTC. The encoded protein is CASSERRQGGGYTF.

This rearrangement joins TRBV27 to TRBJ2-1; TRBD2 aligns across 9 bases. CDR3 length: 14 residues. V lost 6 bases, J lost 15 bases, and 15 bases stayed unmatched. Germline V gene data show CDR1 as MNHEY and CDR2 as SMNVEV (reference sequence). CDR3 nucleotides: TGTGCCAGCAGCTTGGAGAGTAGCGGGAGCCGACGGTTCTTC. This codes for CASSLESSGSRRFF.

This clone was seen a single time. The chain links TRBV7-2 to TRBJ1-3; maybe TRBD1 (5 bases). This CDR3 region has 14 residues. The ends were cut back, 2 bases at V and 2 bases at J, with 7 bases in the middle. CDR1 SGHTA and CDR2 FQGNSA come from the germline V gene. The CDR3 DNA is TGTGCCAGCAGCTTAAGGGGCCCTGGAAACACCATATATTTT. Residues: CASSLRGPGNTIYF.

The V and J genes are TRBV6-1 and TRBJ2-1; D gene uncertain. The CDR3 is 12 amino acids. Germline V CDR1 and CDR2: MNHNS, SASEGT. The V end lost 6 bases, the J end lost 8 bases, and 11 bases lay between the germline ends. CDR3 in DNA: TGTGCCAGCAGCTACGGGTCGCATGAGCAGTTCTTC. Protein sequence: CASSYGSHEQFF.

This CDR3 is CASSLQTLTDTQYF. Here the CDR3 DNA reads TGTGCCAGCAGTTTACAGACTCTCACAGATACGCAGTATTTT. V gene TRBV27 combines with J gene TRBJ2-3; unclear D gene. This CDR3 contains 14 residues. Per the germline V gene, CDR1 is MNHEY and CDR2 is SMNVEV (reference sequence). Trimming removed 2 bases from V and 2 bases from J, with 8 bases in between.

The chain combines TRBV9 with TRBJ2-7, with no clear D. The V gene's germline CDR1 is SGDLS and CDR2 YYNGEE. The CDR3 extends over 15 amino acids. V was pared by 0 bases and J by 2 bases, with 12 bases between. CDR3 amino acids: CASSVGARTTYEQYF. Written as DNA, the CDR3 is TGTGCCAGCAGCGTAGGAGCCCGTACTACCTACGAGCAGTACTTC.